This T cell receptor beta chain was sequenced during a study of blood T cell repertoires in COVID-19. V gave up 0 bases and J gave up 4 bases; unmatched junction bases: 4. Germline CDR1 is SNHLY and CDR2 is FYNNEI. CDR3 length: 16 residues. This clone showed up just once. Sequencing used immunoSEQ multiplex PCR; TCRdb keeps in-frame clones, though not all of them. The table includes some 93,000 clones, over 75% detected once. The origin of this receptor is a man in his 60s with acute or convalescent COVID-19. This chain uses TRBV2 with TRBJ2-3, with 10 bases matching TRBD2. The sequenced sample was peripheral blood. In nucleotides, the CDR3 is TGTGCCAGCAGTGAAGCGTCTAGCGGGAGCGCAGATACGCAGTATTTT. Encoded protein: CASSEASSGSADTQYF.